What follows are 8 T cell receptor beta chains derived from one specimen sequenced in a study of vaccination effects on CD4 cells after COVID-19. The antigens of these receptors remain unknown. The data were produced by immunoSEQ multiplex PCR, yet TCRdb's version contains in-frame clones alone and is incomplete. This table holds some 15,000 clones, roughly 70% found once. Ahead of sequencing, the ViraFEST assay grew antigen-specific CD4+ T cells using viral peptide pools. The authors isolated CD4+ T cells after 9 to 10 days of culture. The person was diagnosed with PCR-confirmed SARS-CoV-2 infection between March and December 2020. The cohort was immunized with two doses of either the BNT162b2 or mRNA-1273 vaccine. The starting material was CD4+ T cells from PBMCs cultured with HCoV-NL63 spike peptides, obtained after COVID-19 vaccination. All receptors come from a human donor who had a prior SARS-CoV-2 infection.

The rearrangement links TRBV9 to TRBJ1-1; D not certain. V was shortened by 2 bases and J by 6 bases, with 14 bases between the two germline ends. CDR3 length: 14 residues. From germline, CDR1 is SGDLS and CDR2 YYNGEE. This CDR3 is CASSVFQATPEAFF. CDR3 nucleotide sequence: TGTGCCAGCAGCGTTTTCCAGGCAACCCCTGAAGCTTTCTTT.

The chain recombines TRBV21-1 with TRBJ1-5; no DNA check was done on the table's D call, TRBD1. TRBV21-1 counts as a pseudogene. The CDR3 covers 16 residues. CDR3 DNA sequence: TGTGCCAGCAGCAAACAGGCCAGGGATGGCAATCAGCCCCAGCATTTT. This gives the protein CASSKQARDGNQPQHF.

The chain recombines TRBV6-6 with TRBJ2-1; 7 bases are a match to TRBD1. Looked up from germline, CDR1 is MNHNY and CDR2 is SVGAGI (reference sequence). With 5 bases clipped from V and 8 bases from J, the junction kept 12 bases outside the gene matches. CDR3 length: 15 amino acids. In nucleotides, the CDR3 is TGTGCCAGCAGTCGTCGGACAGGCCTGACGGATGAGCAGTTCTTC. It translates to CASSRRTGLTDEQFF.

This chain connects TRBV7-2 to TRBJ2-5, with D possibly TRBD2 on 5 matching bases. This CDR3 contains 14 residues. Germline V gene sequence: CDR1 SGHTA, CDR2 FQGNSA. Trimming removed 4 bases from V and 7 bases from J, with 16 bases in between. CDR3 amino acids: CASSSVGESGTQYF. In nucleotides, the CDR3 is TGTGCCAGCAGCTCTGTTGGGGAGTCAGGGACCCAGTACTTC. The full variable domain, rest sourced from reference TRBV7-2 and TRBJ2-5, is GAGVSQSPSNKVTEKGKDVELRCDPISGHTALYWYRQSLGQGLEFLIYFQGNSAPDKSGLPSDRFSAERTGGSVSTLTIQRTQQEDSAVYLCASSSVGESGTQYFGPGTRLLVL.

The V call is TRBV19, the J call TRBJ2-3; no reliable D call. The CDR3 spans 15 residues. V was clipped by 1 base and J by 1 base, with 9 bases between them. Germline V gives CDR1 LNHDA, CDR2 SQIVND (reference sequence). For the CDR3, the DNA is TGTGCCAGTAGTATAGCCGTCGGCGGCACAGATACGCAGTATTTT. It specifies CASSIAVGGTDTQYF.

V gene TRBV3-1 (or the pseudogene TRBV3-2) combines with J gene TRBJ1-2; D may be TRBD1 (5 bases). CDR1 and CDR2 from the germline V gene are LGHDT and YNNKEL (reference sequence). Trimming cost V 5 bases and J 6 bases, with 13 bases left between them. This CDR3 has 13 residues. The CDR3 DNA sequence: TGTGCCAGCAGCTTCGGGGGTGGCCATGGCTACACCTTC. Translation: CASSFGGGHGYTF.

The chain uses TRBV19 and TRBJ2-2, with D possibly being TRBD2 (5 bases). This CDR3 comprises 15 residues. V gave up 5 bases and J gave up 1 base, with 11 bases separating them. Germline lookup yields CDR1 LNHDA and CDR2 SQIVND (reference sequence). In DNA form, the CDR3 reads TGTGCCAGTAGTGATGGGGAGTTGAACACCGGGGAGCTGTTTTTT. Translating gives CASSDGELNTGELFF. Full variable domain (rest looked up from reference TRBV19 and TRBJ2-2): DGGITQSPKYLFRKEGQNVTLSCEQNLNHDAMYWYRQDPGQGLRLIYYSQIVNDFQKGDIAEGYSVSREKKESFPLTVTSAQKNPTAFYLCASSDGELNTGELFFGEGSRLTVL.

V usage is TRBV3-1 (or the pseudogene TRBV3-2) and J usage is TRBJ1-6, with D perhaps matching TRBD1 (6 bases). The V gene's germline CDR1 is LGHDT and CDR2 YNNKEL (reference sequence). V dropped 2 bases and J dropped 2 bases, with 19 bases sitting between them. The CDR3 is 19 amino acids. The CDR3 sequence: CASSQRSVGGGAYNSPLHF. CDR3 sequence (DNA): TGTGCCAGCAGCCAACGTTCCGTTGGCGGGGGCGCCTATAATTCACCCCTCCACTTT.